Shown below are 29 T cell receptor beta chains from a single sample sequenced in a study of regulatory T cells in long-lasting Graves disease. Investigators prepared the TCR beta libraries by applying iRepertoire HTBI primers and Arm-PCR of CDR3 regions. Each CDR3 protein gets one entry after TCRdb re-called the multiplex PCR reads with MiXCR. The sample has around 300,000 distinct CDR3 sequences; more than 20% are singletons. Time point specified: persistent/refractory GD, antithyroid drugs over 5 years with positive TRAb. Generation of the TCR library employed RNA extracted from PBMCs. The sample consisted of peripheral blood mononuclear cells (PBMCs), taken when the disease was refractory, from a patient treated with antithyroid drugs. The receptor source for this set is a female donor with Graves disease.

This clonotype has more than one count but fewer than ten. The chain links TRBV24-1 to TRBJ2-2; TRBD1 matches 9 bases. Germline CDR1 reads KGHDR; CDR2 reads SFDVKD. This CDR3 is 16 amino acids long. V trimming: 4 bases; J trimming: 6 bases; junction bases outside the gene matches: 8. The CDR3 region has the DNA TGTGCCACCAGTGAACGCGGACAGGGGTTGGCCGGGGAGCTGTTTTTT. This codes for CATSERGQGLAGELFF.

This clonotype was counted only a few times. For the CDR3, the DNA is TGTGCCAGCGGGACAGGGGAATATAATTCACCCCTCCACTTT. This translates into CASGTGEYNSPLHF. The chain joins TRBV3-1 to TRBJ1-6, with 10 positions matching TRBD1. CDR1 and CDR2 (germline): LGHDT, YNNKEL (reference sequence). V gave up 8 bases and J gave up 4 bases; unmatched junction bases: 2. The CDR3 sequence is 14 residues long.

The CDR3 loop reads CAWSLAGEQYF. The CDR3 DNA reads TGTGCCTGGAGCCTAGCGGGCGAGCAGTACTTC. The chain carries TRBV30 and TRBJ2-7; 8 bases align to TRBD2. V was clipped by 3 bases and J by 6 bases; unmatched bases: 1. This CDR3 region has 11 residues. Germline loops: CDR1 GTSNPN, CDR2 SVGIG (reference sequence). The full variable domain, completed using reference TRBV30 and TRBJ2-7, is SQTIHQWPATLVQPVGSPLSLECTVEGTSNPNLYWYRQAAGRGLQLLFYSVGIGQISSEVPQNLSASRPQDRQFILSSKKLLLSDSGFYLCAWSLAGEQYFGPGTRLTVT.

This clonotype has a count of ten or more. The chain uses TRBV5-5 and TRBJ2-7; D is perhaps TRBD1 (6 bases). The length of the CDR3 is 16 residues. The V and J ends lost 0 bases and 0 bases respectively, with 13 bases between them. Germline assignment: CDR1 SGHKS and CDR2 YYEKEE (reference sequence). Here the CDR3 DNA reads TGTGCCAGCAGCTTGGCCGGGACACCCTACTCCTACGAGCAGTACTTC. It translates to CASSLAGTPYSYEQYF.

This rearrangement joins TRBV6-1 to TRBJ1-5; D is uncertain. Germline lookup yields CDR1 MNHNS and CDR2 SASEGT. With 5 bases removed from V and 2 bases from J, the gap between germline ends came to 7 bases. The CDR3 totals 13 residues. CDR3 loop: CASSKYRNQPQHF. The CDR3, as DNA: TGTGCCAGCAGTAAGTACCGCAATCAGCCCCAGCATTTT.

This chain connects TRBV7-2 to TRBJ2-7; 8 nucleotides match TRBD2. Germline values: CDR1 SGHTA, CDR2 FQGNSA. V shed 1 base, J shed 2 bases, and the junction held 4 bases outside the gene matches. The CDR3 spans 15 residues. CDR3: CASSLVTSGAYEQYF. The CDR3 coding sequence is TGTGCCAGCAGCTTAGTCACTAGCGGTGCCTACGAGCAGTACTTC.

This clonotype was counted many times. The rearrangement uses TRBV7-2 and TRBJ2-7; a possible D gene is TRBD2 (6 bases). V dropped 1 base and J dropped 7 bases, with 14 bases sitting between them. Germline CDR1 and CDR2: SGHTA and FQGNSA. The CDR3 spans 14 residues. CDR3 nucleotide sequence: TGTGCCAGCAGCTTAGATTTTTCCGCGGGAGAGCAGTACTTC. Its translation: CASSLDFSAGEQYF.

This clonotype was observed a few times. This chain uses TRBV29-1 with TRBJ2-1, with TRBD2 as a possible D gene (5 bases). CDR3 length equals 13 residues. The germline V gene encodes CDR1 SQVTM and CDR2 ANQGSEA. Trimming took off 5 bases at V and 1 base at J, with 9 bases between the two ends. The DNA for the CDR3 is TGCAGCGTTAGACGGACTTCCTACAATGAGCAGTTCTTC. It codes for CSVRRTSYNEQFF.

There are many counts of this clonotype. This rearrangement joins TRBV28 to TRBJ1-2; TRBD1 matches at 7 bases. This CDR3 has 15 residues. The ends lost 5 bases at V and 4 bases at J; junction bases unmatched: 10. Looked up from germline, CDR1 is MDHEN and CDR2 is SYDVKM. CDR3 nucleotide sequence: TGTGCCAGCAGTCCCCCGGGACAGATGTTCTATGGCTACACCTTC. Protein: CASSPPGQMFYGYTF.

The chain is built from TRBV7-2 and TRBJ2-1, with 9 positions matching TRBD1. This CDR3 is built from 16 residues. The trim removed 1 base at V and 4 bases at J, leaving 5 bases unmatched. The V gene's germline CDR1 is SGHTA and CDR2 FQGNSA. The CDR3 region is CASSLDNRGLYNEQFF. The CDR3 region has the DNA TGTGCCAGCAGCTTAGACAACAGGGGGCTTTACAATGAGCAGTTCTTC. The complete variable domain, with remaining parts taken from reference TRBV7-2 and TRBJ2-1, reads GAGVSQSPSNKVTEKGKDVELRCDPISGHTALYWYRQSLGQGLEFLIYFQGNSAPDKSGLPSDRFSAERTGGSVSTLTIQRTQQEDSAVYLCASSLDNRGLYNEQFFGPGTRLTVL.

CDR3: CASSPRTEGETQYF. In DNA form, the CDR3 reads TGCGCCAGCAGCCCTCGGACAGAGGGGGAGACCCAGTACTTC. The V and J genes are TRBV5-1 and TRBJ2-5, with D perhaps matching TRBD1 (6 bases). Trimming removed 4 bases at V and 5 bases at J, with 15 bases between. The CDR3 is made up of 14 amino acids. The germline V gene has CDR1 SGHRS and CDR2 YFSETQ.

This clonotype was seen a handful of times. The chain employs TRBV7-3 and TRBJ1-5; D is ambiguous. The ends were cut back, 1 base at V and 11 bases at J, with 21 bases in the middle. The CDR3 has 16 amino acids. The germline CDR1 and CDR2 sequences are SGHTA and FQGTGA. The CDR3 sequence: CASSLIVGRQWQSQHF. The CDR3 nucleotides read TGTGCCAGCAGCTTAATTGTCGGCCGGCAGTGGCAGTCCCAGCATTTT.

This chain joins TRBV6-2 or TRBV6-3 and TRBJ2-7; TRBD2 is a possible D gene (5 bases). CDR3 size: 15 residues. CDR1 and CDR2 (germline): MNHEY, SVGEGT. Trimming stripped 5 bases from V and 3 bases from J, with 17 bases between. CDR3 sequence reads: CASSDTEVLSYEQYF. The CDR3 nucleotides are TGTGCCAGCAGTGATACGGAGGTCTTGAGCTACGAGCAGTACTTC.

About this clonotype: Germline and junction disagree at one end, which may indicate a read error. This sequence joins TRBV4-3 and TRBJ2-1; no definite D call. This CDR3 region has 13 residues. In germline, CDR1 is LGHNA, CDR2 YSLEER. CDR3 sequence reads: CASSQGAYNEQFF. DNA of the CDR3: TGTGCCAGCAGCCAAGGAGCCTACAATGAGCAGTTCTTC.

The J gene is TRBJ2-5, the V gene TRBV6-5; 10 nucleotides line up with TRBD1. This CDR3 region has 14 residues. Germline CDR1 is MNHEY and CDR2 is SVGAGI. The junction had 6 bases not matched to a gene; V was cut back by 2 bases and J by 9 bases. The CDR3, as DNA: TGTGCCAGCAGTTACGGGACAGGGGTTAAGGCCCAGTACTTC. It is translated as CASSYGTGVKAQYF.

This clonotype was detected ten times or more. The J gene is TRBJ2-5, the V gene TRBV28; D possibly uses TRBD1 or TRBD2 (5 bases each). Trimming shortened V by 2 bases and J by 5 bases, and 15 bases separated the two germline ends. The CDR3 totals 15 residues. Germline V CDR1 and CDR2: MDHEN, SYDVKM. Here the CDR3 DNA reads TGTGCCAGCAGTTTACGGGACGGCGGTTGGGAGACCCAGTACTTC. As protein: CASSLRDGGWETQYF.

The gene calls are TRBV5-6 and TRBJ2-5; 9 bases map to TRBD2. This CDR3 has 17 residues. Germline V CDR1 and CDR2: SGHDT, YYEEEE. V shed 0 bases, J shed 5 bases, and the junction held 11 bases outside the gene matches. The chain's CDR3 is CASSLAAAGGPRETQYF. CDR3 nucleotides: TGTGCCAGCAGCTTGGCTGCTGCGGGAGGGCCACGGGAGACCCAGTACTTC.

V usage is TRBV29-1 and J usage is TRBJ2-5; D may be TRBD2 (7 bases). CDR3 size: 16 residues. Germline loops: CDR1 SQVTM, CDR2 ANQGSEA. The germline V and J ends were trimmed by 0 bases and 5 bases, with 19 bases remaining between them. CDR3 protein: CSVEEKKRDRGETQYF. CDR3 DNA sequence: TGCAGCGTTGAAGAAAAGAAGCGGGATAGGGGGGAGACCCAGTACTTC.

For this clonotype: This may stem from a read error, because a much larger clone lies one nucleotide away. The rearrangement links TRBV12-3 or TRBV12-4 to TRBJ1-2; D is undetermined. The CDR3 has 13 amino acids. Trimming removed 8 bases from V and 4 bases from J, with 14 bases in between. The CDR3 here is CASAHPQVYGYTF. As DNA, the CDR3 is TGTGCCAGCGCGCATCCCCAGGTCTATGGCTACACCTTC.

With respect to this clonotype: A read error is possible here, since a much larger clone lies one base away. CDR3 sequence (DNA): TGCAGTGCTAGAAGGAGCACTGAAGCTTTCTTT. It codes for CSARRSTEAFF. The gene calls are TRBV20-1 and TRBJ1-1; no reliable D call. The V and J ends lost 2 bases and 4 bases respectively, with 5 bases between them. Germline-derived CDR1 and CDR2 are DFQATT and SNEGSKA (reference sequence). CDR3 length: 11 residues.

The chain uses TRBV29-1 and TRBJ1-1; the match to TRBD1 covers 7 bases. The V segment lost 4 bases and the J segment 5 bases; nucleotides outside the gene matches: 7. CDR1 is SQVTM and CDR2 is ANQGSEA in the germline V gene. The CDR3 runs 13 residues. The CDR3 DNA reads TGCAGCGTTGTACAGGGGAGGGGGACTGAAGCTTTCTTT. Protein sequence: CSVVQGRGTEAFF.

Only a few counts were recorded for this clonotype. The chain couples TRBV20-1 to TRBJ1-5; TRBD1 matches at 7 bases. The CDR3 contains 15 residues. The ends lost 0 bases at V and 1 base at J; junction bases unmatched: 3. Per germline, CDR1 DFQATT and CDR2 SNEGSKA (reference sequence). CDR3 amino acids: CSARDRGSSNQPQHF. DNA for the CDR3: TGCAGTGCTAGAGACAGGGGGTCAAGCAATCAGCCCCAGCATTTT.

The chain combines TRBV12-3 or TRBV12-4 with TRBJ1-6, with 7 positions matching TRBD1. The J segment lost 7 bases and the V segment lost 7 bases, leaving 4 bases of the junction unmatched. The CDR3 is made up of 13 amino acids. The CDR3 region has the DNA TGTGCCAGCACAACACAGGGGAATTCACCCCTCCACTTT. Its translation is CASTTQGNSPLHF.

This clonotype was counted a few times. The CDR3 DNA is TGTGCCAGCAGCCCTACCGGAAGCTACAATGAGCAGTTCTTC. It yields the protein CASSPTGSYNEQFF. The rearrangement uses TRBV7-2 and TRBJ2-1; D gene ambiguous. V lost 5 bases, J lost 3 bases, and 11 bases lay in between. The CDR3 is 14 amino acids. Germline V gene sequence: CDR1 SGHTA, CDR2 FQGNSA.

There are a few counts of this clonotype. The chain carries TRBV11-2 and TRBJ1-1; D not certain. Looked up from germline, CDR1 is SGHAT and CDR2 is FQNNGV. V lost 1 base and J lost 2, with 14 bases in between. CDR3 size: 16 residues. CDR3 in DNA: TGTGCCAGCAGCTTAGTGGCCCGTTCGCCTAACACTGAAGCTTTCTTT. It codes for CASSLVARSPNTEAFF.

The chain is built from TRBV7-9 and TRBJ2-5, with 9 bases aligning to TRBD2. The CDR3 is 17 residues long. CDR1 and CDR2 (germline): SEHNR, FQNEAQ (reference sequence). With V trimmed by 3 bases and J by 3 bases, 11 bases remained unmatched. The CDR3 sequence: CASSFWREGRSEETQYF. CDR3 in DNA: TGTGCCAGCAGCTTCTGGCGGGAGGGCCGAAGCGAAGAGACCCAGTACTTC.

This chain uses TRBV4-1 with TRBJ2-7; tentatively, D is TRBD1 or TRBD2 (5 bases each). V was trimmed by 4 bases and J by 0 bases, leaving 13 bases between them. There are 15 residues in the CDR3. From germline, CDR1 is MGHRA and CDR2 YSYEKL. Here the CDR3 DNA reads TGCGCCAGCAGCCCCGGGGACGGTAGCTCCTACGAGCAGTACTTC. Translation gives CASSPGDGSSYEQYF.

CDR3 sequence (DNA): TGTGCCAGCTCAAGGGGGCTAGCGGGAGTAAGCTCCTACGAGCAGTACTTC. Translated: CASSRGLAGVSSYEQYF. The chain is built from TRBV3-1 and TRBJ2-7; 10 positions match TRBD2. The CDR3 spans 17 residues. J gave up 0 bases and V 8 bases, and 13 bases lay outside the gene matches. Germline CDR1 is LGHDT and CDR2 is YNNKEL (reference sequence).

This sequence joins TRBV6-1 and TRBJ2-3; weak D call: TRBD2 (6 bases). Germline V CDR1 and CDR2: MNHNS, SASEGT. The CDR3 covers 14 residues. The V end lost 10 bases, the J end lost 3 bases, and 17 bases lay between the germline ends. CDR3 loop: CATRLEGYTDTQYF. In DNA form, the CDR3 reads TGTGCCACCAGACTAGAAGGGTATACAGATACGCAGTATTTT.